This TCR beta chain derives from a study of cytomegalovirus exposure and HLA in healthy donors. At the level of the study: It was reported in a later analysis that the same platform had been used for the 120 or so validation repertoires as for the 550 to 700 first-cohort repertoires. Study-wide results and limits: A few chains linked to CMV were shown in vitro to be specific for CMV antigens. Published work reported that the classifier diagnosed cytomegalovirus status with high specificity and sensitivity. There were some public TCRs occurring in many donors, but most TCR sequences were rare.

Points on this clone: The antigen is unknown.

This CDR3 spans 15 amino acids. The germline gives CDR1 MDHEN, CDR2 SYDVKM. V was pared by 5 bases and J by 1 base, with 4 bases of the junction left unmatched. Sequencing used immunoSEQ multiplex PCR; TCRdb keeps in-frame clones, though not all of them. The repertoire holds under 80,000 clones, with approximately 93% as singletons. The chain recombines TRBV28 with TRBJ1-4; TRBD1 aligns across 7 bases. The sequencing sample was made of PBMCs. This sequence originates from a woman aged 18-35 years in good health and CMV-seropositive. CDR3 coding DNA: TGTGCCAGCAGTCCCGACAGGGTAACTAATGAAAAACTGTTTTTT. It translates to CASSPDRVTNEKLFF.